This T cell receptor (beta chain) was retrieved from a study of human T cells and chemical hapten exposure. Study details: Enrolled patients were predominantly female and had alopecia areata, totalis or universalis.

Time point given: patch test 2, 6 weeks after DPC sensitization. Treatment in this sample: therapeutic diphenylcyclopropenone sensitization with weekly scalp DPC. Separate cDNA molecules received unique molecular identifiers, which the library attached to them. MiXCR, applied by TCRdb to the RACE reads, yields one record per CDR3 protein. The sample lists more than 90,000 distinct CDR3 sequences, about an eighth occurring once. Germline V CDR1 and CDR2: LNHNV, YYDKDF (reference sequence). The CDR3 runs to 16 residues. With 1 base clipped from V and 5 bases from J, the junction kept 7 bases outside the gene matches.

The V and J genes are TRBV15 and TRBJ2-1; 8 bases align to TRBD2. The sequenced sample was whole blood, obtained in connection with sensitization to the hapten diphenylcyclopropenone (DPC). This TCR was sampled from a woman aged 40 to 55 with alopecia areata. Some clones in this sample may be carry-over from other donors' samples. CDR3: CATSRVVTSGNNEQFF. CDR3 nucleotide sequence: TGTGCCACCAGCAGAGTCGTAACTAGCGGAAACAATGAGCAGTTCTTC.